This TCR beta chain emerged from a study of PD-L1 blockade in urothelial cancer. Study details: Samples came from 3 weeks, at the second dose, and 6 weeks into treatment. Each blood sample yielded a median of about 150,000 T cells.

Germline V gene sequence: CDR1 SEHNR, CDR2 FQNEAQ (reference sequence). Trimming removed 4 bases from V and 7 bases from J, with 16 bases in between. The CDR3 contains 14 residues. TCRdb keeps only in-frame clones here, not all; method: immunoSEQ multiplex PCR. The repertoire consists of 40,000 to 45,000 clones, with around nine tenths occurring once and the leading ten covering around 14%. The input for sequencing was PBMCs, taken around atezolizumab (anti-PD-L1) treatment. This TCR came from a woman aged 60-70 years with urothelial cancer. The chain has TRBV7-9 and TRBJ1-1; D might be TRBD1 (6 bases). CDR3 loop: CASSYESWTVEAFF. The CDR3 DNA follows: TGTGCCAGCAGCTACGAATCATGGACAGTTGAAGCTTTCTTT.